This T cell receptor (beta chain) was captured by sequencing in a study of blood T cell repertoires in COVID-19. For the study at large: Samples of COVID-19 (acute and convalescent) were obtained from the United States, Italy and Spain. PBMCs, B-cell-depleted T cells, or T cells were the source of the cDNA or gDNA that made up the material.

In the original analysis: Amplification of reference gene primers provided the estimated nucleated cell counts. Measured with immunoSEQ multiplex PCR; TCRdb has only the in-frame clones, and not every one. V and J calls plus clone size are reproduced from that table; the DNA served to infer D and trimming. The table includes a few hundred thousand clones, 85% to 90% detected once. The CDR3 extends over 15 amino acids. From germline, CDR1 is MDHEN and CDR2 SYDVKM. V was clipped by 5 bases and J by 2 bases; unmatched bases: 6. Adults between roughly 18 and 90 years of age took part from about two dozen US areas.

The chain carries TRBV28 and TRBJ2-7; 10 bases match TRBD1. The receptor comes from a young man who had recovered from COVID-19. The sequenced sample was PBMCs or T cells enriched from blood (not recorded which). CDR3 in amino acids: CASSPADRGTYEQYF. In nucleotides, the CDR3 is TGTGCCAGCAGTCCGGCGGACAGGGGGACCTACGAGCAGTACTTC.